Presented here are 21 T cell receptor beta chains from one specimen sequenced in a study of regulatory T cells in long-lasting Graves disease. Arm-PCR with iRepertoire HTBI primers amplified the CDR3 regions for these TCR beta libraries. Each CDR3 protein is one row after TCRdb ran MiXCR on the multiplex PCR reads. The table shows about 540,000 distinct CDR3 sequences, with approximately 12% occurring only once. Time point defined: newly diagnosed GD, antithyroid drugs for less than 3 months. The authors made the TCR library using RNA they extracted from PBMCs. These same records also appear under a second study, on T cells in Graves' hyperthyroidism and ophthalmopathy.

Source: peripheral blood mononuclear cells (PBMCs), taken at new diagnosis, from a patient treated with antithyroid drugs. These TCRs come from a man aged 25-45 years with Graves disease.

This clonotype was counted ten times or more. The chain couples TRBV10-2 to TRBJ2-2; 7 bases line up with TRBD2. CDR1 WSHSY and CDR2 SAAADI come from the germline V gene. The CDR3 is 14 amino acids. V shed 6 bases, J shed 8 bases, and the junction held 9 bases outside the gene matches. The CDR3 here is CASRGLGWEGELFF. The CDR3, as DNA: TGCGCCAGCAGAGGACTAGGCTGGGAAGGGGAGCTGTTTTTT.

At least ten counts were recorded for this clonotype. This chain links TRBV5-6 with TRBJ2-7; TRBD1 or TRBD2 may be the D gene (5 bases each). CDR1 is SGHDT, CDR2 YYEEEE, per germline. This CDR3 comprises 15 residues. Trimming pared 4 bases from V and 2 bases from J, leaving 16 bases between. The DNA of the CDR3 is TGTGCCAGCAGCACCGGGACCATCGGGGCCTACGAGCAGTACTTC. Translated, it gives CASSTGTIGAYEQYF. Complete variable domain (other parts from reference TRBV5-6 and TRBJ2-7): DAGVTQSPTHLIKTRGQQVTLRCSPKSGHDTVSWYQQALGQGPQFIFQYYEEEERQRGNFPDRFSGHQFPNYSSELNVNALLLGDSALYLCASSTGTIGAYEQYFGPGTRLTVT.

Remarks on this clonotype: A far bigger clonotype differs at one base, so this is likely a read error. The chain combines TRBV20-1 with TRBJ2-1; a weak D match, TRBD2 (6 bases). The CDR3 runs to 14 residues. V lost 5 bases, J lost 10 bases, and 21 bases lay in between. The germline gives CDR1 DFQATT, CDR2 SNEGSKA (reference sequence). The CDR3 spells CSADPLAEGYEQFF. The CDR3 DNA is TGCAGTGCTGACCCTCTCGCGGAGGGCTACGAGCAGTTCTTC.

The chain couples TRBV30 to TRBJ2-7; D may be TRBD2 (5 bases). Germline V CDR1 and CDR2: GTSNPN, SVGIG (reference sequence). Trimming removed 1 base at V and 2 bases at J, with 9 bases between. This CDR3 has 13 amino acids. Here the CDR3 DNA reads TGTGCCTGGAGTGGAGGGCACACCTACGAGCAGTACTTC. Encoded protein: CAWSGGHTYEQYF. Based on the CDR3 plus reference TRBV30 and TRBJ2-7, the full variable domain is SQTIHQWPATLVQPVGSPLSLECTVEGTSNPNLYWYRQAAGRGLQLLFYSVGIGQISSEVPQNLSASRPQDRQFILSSKKLLLSDSGFYLCAWSGGHTYEQYFGPGTRLTVT.

The V and J genes are TRBV6-2 or TRBV6-3 and TRBJ2-7, with D uncertain. CDR1 is MNHEY, CDR2 SVGEGT, per germline. CDR3 length: 15 residues. The ends were cut back, 4 bases at V and 0 bases at J, with 13 bases in the middle. The CDR3 is CASSLIGDLSYEQYF. Here the CDR3 DNA reads TGTGCCAGCAGTTTGATCGGAGACCTCTCCTACGAGCAGTACTTC.

As regards this clonotype: The likely explanation is a read error, given a far larger clone one base away. The chain is built from TRBV2 and TRBJ2-7, with 10 bases identical to TRBD2. The CDR3 totals 15 residues. Germline V gene data show CDR1 as SNHLY and CDR2 as FYNNEI. CDR3 DNA: TGTGCCAGCAGGGAAGCGGGAGGGATCTACAATGAGCAGTACTTC. Translating it yields CASREAGGIYNEQYF.

This clonotype has just a few counts. The chain has TRBV7-9 and TRBJ2-5; 7 nucleotides align to TRBD2. The CDR3 is 17 residues long. The germline CDR1 and CDR2 sequences are SEHNR and FQNEAQ (reference sequence). V was pared by 7 bases and J by 1 base, with 15 bases of the junction left unmatched. For the CDR3, the DNA is TGTGCCAGCAACCCCGTGGGGACTAACCCTTTCCAAGAGACCCAGTACTTC. Amino acid sequence: CASNPVGTNPFQETQYF.

This clonotype was seen only a few times. The V and J genes are TRBV6-9 and TRBJ2-2, with 9 positions matching TRBD2. The CDR3 is made up of 19 amino acids. Germline CDR1 MNHGY, CDR2 SVAAGI. V lost 3 bases and J lost 6; bases outside the gene matches: 17. The CDR3 region is CASSYSISGSDMSAGELFF. The CDR3 DNA reads as TGTGCCAGCAGTTACTCTATTAGCGGGAGTGATATGTCTGCCGGGGAGCTGTTTTTT.

This clonotype was detected many times. This chain links TRBV24-1 with TRBJ2-3; no reliable D call. The CDR3 contains 15 residues. The V gene's germline CDR1 is KGHDR and CDR2 SFDVKD. Between the trimmed V and J ends, which lost 4 bases and 3 bases, there was a span of 13 bases. The CDR3 region is CATSEHNAATDTQYF. CDR3 DNA: TGTGCCACCAGTGAACATAACGCGGCGACAGATACGCAGTATTTT.

The CDR3 spells CASSVEGIPGTDTQYF. Written as DNA, the CDR3 is TGTGCCAGCAGCGTAGAGGGGATCCCTGGGACAGATACGCAGTATTTT. The chain combines TRBV9 with TRBJ2-3, with D tentatively TRBD1 (5 bases). The CDR3 is made up of 16 amino acids. V was shortened by 0 bases and J by 3 bases, with 14 bases between the two germline ends. CDR1 and CDR2 (germline): SGDLS, YYNGEE.

The chain links TRBV12-5 to TRBJ2-1; D unresolved. Deletions cut 0 bases from V and 0 bases from J, with 12 bases between. This CDR3 region has 17 residues. Germline values: CDR1 LGHNT, CDR2 FRNRAP. CDR3 DNA sequence: TGTGCTAGTGGTTTGGTATCTGGCGCCAGCTCCTACAATGAGCAGTTCTTC. Protein sequence: CASGLVSGASSYNEQFF.

This clonotype was recorded at least ten times. The J gene is TRBJ2-7, the V gene TRBV20-1, with D possibly TRBD1 on 6 matching bases. The CDR3 totals 13 residues. In germline, CDR1 is DFQATT, CDR2 SNEGSKA (reference sequence). V was clipped by 5 bases and J by 3 bases, with 14 bases between them. CDR3 amino acids: CSALARGDYEQYF. In DNA, the CDR3 is TGCAGTGCTCTCGCCAGGGGCGACTACGAGCAGTACTTC.

The chain couples TRBV6-1 to TRBJ1-2, with D unclear. CDR1 is MNHNS, CDR2 SASEGT, per germline. V lost 0 bases and J 6 bases, leaving 14 bases between the germline ends. This CDR3 comprises 15 residues. CDR3 protein: CASSEASAGNHGYTF. The CDR3 bases are TGTGCCAGCAGTGAAGCAAGCGCCGGGAACCATGGCTACACCTTC.

There are many counts of this clonotype. The chain carries TRBV6-2 or TRBV6-3 and TRBJ1-2; 9 bases are a match to TRBD1. The CDR3 totals 14 residues. Trimming took 6 bases from V and 3 from J; bases not matched to a gene: 5. CDR1 and CDR2 (germline): MNHEY, SVGEGT. CDR3 in amino acids: CASREQGADYGYTF. The CDR3 bases are TGTGCCAGCAGAGAACAGGGGGCGGACTATGGCTACACCTTC.

This clonotype came up many times. V usage is TRBV2 and J usage is TRBJ2-1; tentative D call: TRBD1 (6 bases). Germline V CDR1 and CDR2: SNHLY, FYNNEI. CDR3 length equals 14 residues. V lost 3 bases, J lost 8 bases, and 14 bases lay in between. The CDR3 coding sequence is TGTGCCAGCAGTGAGGGGACACGGTGGGATGAGCAGTTCTTC. This encodes CASSEGTRWDEQFF.

This clonotype was seen repeatedly, ten times or more. The chain links TRBV29-1 to TRBJ1-2, with 8 positions matching TRBD1. The J segment lost 4 bases and the V segment lost 3 bases, leaving 16 bases of the junction unmatched. Germline V lookup: CDR1 SQVTM, CDR2 ANQGSEA. This CDR3 has 17 amino acids. As DNA, the CDR3 is TGCAGCGTTGATATTTCTCCTGGACAGGGTAAATCCTATGGCTACACCTTC. This encodes CSVDISPGQGKSYGYTF.

This clonotype has a count of ten or more. This chain links TRBV12-5 with TRBJ1-5; D perhaps matches TRBD1 (6 bases). CDR3 size: 15 residues. V was shortened by 3 bases and J by 4 bases, with 13 bases between the two germline ends. Germline CDR1 LGHNT, CDR2 FRNRAP. CDR3 loop: CASGFAGQINQPQHF. CDR3 bases: TGTGCTAGTGGTTTTGCTGGACAGATTAATCAGCCCCAGCATTTT.

This clonotype was recorded many times. The V and J genes are TRBV29-1 and TRBJ2-7; 11 bases match TRBD1. Losses at the gene ends were 5 bases for V and 5 bases for J; bases not matched to a gene: 14. This CDR3 spans 16 amino acids. CDR1 is SQVTM and CDR2 is ANQGSEA in the germline V gene. The DNA for the CDR3 is TGCAGCGTTTCGGACAGGGGGCGATACCGGGAGAACGAGCAGTACTTC. This sequence encodes CSVSDRGRYRENEQYF.

The table lists this clonotype with a few counts. The V gene is TRBV24-1, the J gene TRBJ1-1, with 8 bases identical to TRBD1. V gave up 4 bases and J gave up 7 bases; unmatched junction bases: 10. The CDR3 spans 15 residues. Germline CDR1 and CDR2: KGHDR and SFDVKD. The DNA for the CDR3 is TGTGCCACCAGTGACCCCCGCCGGGACAGGAGTGAAGCTTTCTTT. This sequence encodes CATSDPRRDRSEAFF.

This clonotype was observed many times. This chain uses TRBV27 with TRBJ2-5; 9 positions agree with TRBD2. J gave up 5 bases and V 6 bases, and 19 bases lay outside the gene matches. Germline loops: CDR1 MNHEY, CDR2 SMNVEV (reference sequence). This CDR3 spans 18 amino acids. CDR3 DNA: TGTGCCAGCAGCCCACGGTTTTGGGCTAGCGGGACTCGGGAGACCCAGTACTTC. The encoded protein is CASSPRFWASGTRETQYF.

This clonotype has at least ten counts. V and J are TRBV18 and TRBJ1-5; a possible D gene is TRBD1 (6 bases). Germline lookup yields CDR1 KGHSH and CDR2 LQKENI. Trimming left V 4 bases short and J 4 bases short, with 14 bases between. The CDR3 sequence is 15 residues long. CDR3 sequence (DNA): TGTGCCAGCTCACAGGGACACGGTTTGAATCAGCCCCAGCATTTT. Translation: CASSQGHGLNQPQHF.